This entry describes one TCR beta chain. What this receptor recognizes is not known. No much larger clonotype is one base removed from it; base qualities were not supplied. In total, more than 500 healthy bone marrow donors made up the cohort. All cohort members were sampled while nominally healthy, although unrecorded immune exposures were likely present. The donor tested CMV seronegative, placing the donor among the 300 to 400 seronegative members of the cohort. A peripheral blood sample was provided by each donor, and peripheral blood mononuclear cells were used for TCR beta sequencing. The Qiagen DNeasy Blood Extraction Kit was used to extract genomic DNA from the blood cell samples. Library generation was performed with the immunoSEQ multiplex PCR assay. A mixture of 60 forward primers for TCR Vbeta segments and 13 reverse primers for TCR Jbeta segments was used in the multiplex PCR. Amplification of the CDR3 region of rearranged TCR beta genes was performed with a multiplex PCR assay on genomic DNA. Amplified TCR beta libraries were sequenced as 87-base-pair reads on the Illumina HiSeq System. In the original analysis: In a later analysis, 77 million or so unique TCR beta chains were counted across the 650 to 750 repertoires, and approximately 11 million of these chains were shared by at least two donors. Raw reads were error-corrected and collapsed into unique sequences with a nearest-neighbor algorithm that merged closely related sequences to remove PCR and sequencing errors. V, D and J gene segments were assigned by aligning CDR3 sequences to IMGT reference sequences. For a sequence to be retained, at least a six-nucleotide match to both a V gene segment and a J gene segment was required. Rearrangements were called productive when the CDR3 lacked stop codons and stayed in frame with V and J; all others were non-productive. CDR3 was defined by IMGT convention, running from the second conserved V-encoded cysteine to the conserved J-encoded phenylalanine. The earlier analysis of 500 to 650 of the donors excluded any sequence lacking an unambiguous match to a single V gene segment. An earlier analysis of 587 of the donors classified V segments as functional when productive rearrangements were above 56.7% and as segregating when the standard deviation between donors was above 5%. A statistical classification framework was built to diagnose cytomegalovirus status from the catalog of TCR beta chain sequences. In a later analysis, V and J genes were assigned by comparing TCR nucleotide sequences against IMGT/GENE-DB human TR gene sequences. A later analysis assigned CDR3 sequences and most-parsimonious VDJ recombination scenarios with the TCRdist pipeline. In a later analysis, each TCR beta chain was defined by its CDR3 amino acid sequence together with its V-gene family, and reads without a unique V-gene family were excluded. A later analysis removed several hundred highly shared, low-generation-probability nucleotide sequences to deal with suspected cross-contamination and a sequencing artifact. In a later analysis, a clonal expansion index was calculated for each public chain from normalized within-repertoire ranks of inferred template counts. Generation probabilities in a later analysis came from a VDJ recombination model fitted to out-of-frame rearrangements, and those results were checked against IGoR. Hypergeometric tests were used in a later analysis to score TCR-TCR, TCR-HLA and TCR-CMV co-occurrence, with a repertoire-size bias correction applied to the TCR pairs. A later analysis estimated false discovery rates by permuting HLA or CMV assignments 20 times. In a later analysis, co-occurring TCRs were grouped using DBSCAN, and TCRdist sequence similarity was added for clustering within HLA-allele-positive subsets. Repertoires with fewer than 30,000 or more than 120,000 public chains were left out of co-occurrence clustering, as were five repertoires with anomalous nucleotide sharing. The table comes from immuneACCESS by way of TCRdb, which keeps in-frame sequences with V and J called. Part of the clones is missing from these tables; in studies checked, under half for an unresolved V gene and the rest for unknown reasons. Clone size and the V and J calls come from that table; the DNA yielded D and trimming. This sample is represented by approximately 140,000 clones; roughly 88% of them were singletons. The ten largest clones take up 1.5% to 2% of the sample.

The data are from a study of cytomegalovirus exposure and HLA in healthy donors (dated by TCRdb to 2016 to 2017). For context, the study as a whole: An earlier analysis of roughly 630 of the donors reported roughly 300 Gb of sequence data and approximately 110 million unique TCR beta sequences from 150 million to 200 million T cells. In addition to the first cohort of about 650 subjects, a separate validation cohort of 120 different subjects was used. Among the roughly 390 genotyped donors, about 85% belonged to the genetic ancestry cluster associated with self-reported Caucasian donors. Approximately 300 gigabases of sequencing data and 91 million or so unique TCR sequences made up an early release that covered nearly 650 HLA-typed donors. Rather than drawing on any new phenotypic data, the later analysis identified candidate immune exposures from TCR beta sequences and the way those sequences occurred across donors. The number of typed donors differed by locus: about 620-640 for A, B, C, DRB1 and DQB1; about 520 for DQA1; some 590 for DPA1; and 400 to 480 for DPB1. To decide whether each TCR beta V gene segment behaved as functional or pseudogenic, an earlier analysis of some 600 of the donors relied on high-throughput TCR beta sequencing. All discovery cohort repertoires had been generated using a single sequencing platform. To predict cytomegalovirus infection status, the study brought together high-throughput TCR immunosequencing, statistical association of individual TCRs with disease status, and machine learning. The aim of the study was to test whether cataloging public T cell receptors could identify signatures of past pathogen exposure. In a later analysis, previously published TCR beta repertoires from several hundred donors were re-analyzed and high-resolution HLA genotyping was added so that TCR occurrence patterns could be studied. HLA typing covered class I and class II loci at four-digit resolution. The T cell repertoires of 666 subjects were profiled by immunosequencing and related to cytomegalovirus serostatus. Donor age, sex, ethnicity and CMV serostatus were compiled alongside the repertoire data. On average, around 230,000 unique TCR beta nucleotide sequences were sequenced per donor among 398 genotyped donors of the cohort, with 15% to 20% of those sequences being non-productive. Because of strong linkage in the cohort, roughly five DR-DQ haplotypes were treated as single units for association and clustering. In a later genetic analysis, genome-wide SNP genotypes for about three fifths of the 666 donors were used, and that subset was treated as a discovery cohort. Study-wide conclusions, independent of this receptor: For the cohort, immune exposure information was limited to CMV serostatus. Only TCR beta chains were sequenced in this cohort, and the absence of alpha or paired-chain data limited detectable features. Most CMV-associated TCR beta chains appeared to be HLA-restricted in a later analysis, and the HLA associations seemed to be driven largely by CMV exposure. Some IMGT-functional V segments, including TRBV6-2 and TRBV6-3, could not be distinguished by the 87-base-pair reads and were therefore excluded. In a later analysis, TCR association rates were found to vary across HLA loci, with the most associated TCRs seen for DRB1 alleles and the fewest for HLA-C alleles. Cytomegalovirus status was reported to be diagnosed by the classifier with high specificity and sensitivity in both the original and validation cohorts. Because counts were too low, around 17 rarely observed V segments, including chromosome 9 orphons, were left out of the earlier analysis of 500 to 750 of the donors. In the study, 164 TCR beta chains were listed as associated with cytomegalovirus. Three of the identified cytomegalovirus-associated TCR beta chains were confirmed in vitro to be specific for cytomegalovirus antigens. The authors suggested that the approach could potentially be generalized to other disease states and immunological phenotypes. In a later analysis, 16,951 TCR beta sequences were associated with specific HLA alleles at a false discovery rate of 0.05. Across donors, most TCR sequences were observed very rarely, whereas some public TCRs were present in many individuals. A further reported finding was that TCR beta sequences accurately predicted the HLA-A and HLA-B alleles for most subjects in the first cohort. Compared with equally common non-associated chains, HLA-associated TCR beta chains in a later analysis were more clonally expanded and had lower generation probabilities. Sequencing depth was assumed to be roughly uniform across donors in the presence/absence analyses, though that assumption may not hold. Compared with the approximately 700-donor mean, donors in an Asian-associated ancestry cluster had fewer N-insertions in productive TCRs, according to a later genetic analysis. HLA typing was unavailable for some donors at each locus, so association tests used only the typed subset. A cluster of highly shared sequence variants was judged likely to represent a technical artifact of the sequencing pipeline. In an earlier analysis of approximately 600 of the donors, most TCR beta V segments were observed in productive rearrangements about 90% or about 30% of the time, broadly matching IMGT annotations. A later analysis reported that several top co-occurrence clusters appeared linked to parvovirus B19, influenza, CMV and Epstein-Barr virus. V-gene and J-gene trimming of TCR beta chains was associated with a missense DCLRE1C variant in a later genetic analysis, and the association was replicated in an independent cohort. When HLA alleles, especially DR and DQ, strongly co-occurred, TCR associations were difficult to assign to individual alleles. Linkage disequilibrium might explain the correlated functional status among segregating V segments, but an unknown experimental factor could not be ruled out.

Based on the germline V gene (reference sequence), the CDR1 and CDR2 sequences are GTSNPN and SVGIG. From the cysteine through the phenylalanine, the CDR3 covers 13 amino acids. Solely the CDR3 DNA is kept, with 39 bases framed from the first base. Between the V and J ends, shortened by 8 bases and 0 bases respectively, the junction contains 14 bases. The sequence is built from TRBV30 and TRBJ2-7; the best D guess is TRBD2, with 6 bases matching. The sequencing input was PBMCs. The source of this sequence is a boy aged 5-17 years in good health and CMV-seronegative. The CDR3 loop reads CAQAGGNSYEQYF. The nucleotide sequence is given as TGTGCCCAGGCCGGGGGTAACTCCTACGAGCAGTACTTC.